There are many counts of the clone carrying this T cell receptor beta chain. These data are taken from a study of spatial heterogeneity in lung cancer. Germline CDR1 and CDR2: SQVTM and ANQGSEA. Trimming left V 6 bases short and J 4 bases short, with 16 bases between. This CDR3 spans 14 amino acids. One entry per CDR3 protein, called by TCRdb with MiXCR from the 5' RACE reads. This table has approximately 22,000 distinct CDR3 sequences, 4.6% appearing once. Stated time point: sample taken at primary tumor resection. Unsorted tumor, nontumor lung tissue or cryopreserved PBMC supplied the whole RNA. The rearrangement uses TRBV29-1 and TRBJ1-5; possible D gene TRBD1, 6 bases. The source was PBMCs, collected at surgery. The sequence was obtained from a male donor with early-stage non-small cell lung cancer. The CDR3 nucleotides read TGCAGCGTGCGGGGCCCAGGGGCGAATCAGCCCCAGCATTTT. Protein sequence: CSVRGPGANQPQHF.